This is a list of T cell receptor beta chains from one sample in a study of OX40 agonist ivuxolimab in advanced cancers. The method was immunoSEQ multiplex PCR; TCRdb's version includes in-frame clones alone and lacks a portion of them. The top ten hold 0.44% of the sample, which has 50,000 to 80,000 clones, 85% to 95% seen once. The material was CD4+ or CD8+ T cells sorted from blood, obtained in a trial of the OX40 agonist ivuxolimab. Receptors originate from an adult with an advanced solid tumor such as melanoma, head and neck, liver or kidney cancer. The CDR3 runs from the conserved cysteine through the conserved F or W. The order of the fields is V gene, J gene, clone size, D gene, CDR3 DNA, CDR3 protein. D genes are given only for firm matches. Expanded clones are given a class, and other clones once, few, many or no size at all.

v_gene: TRBV7-2
j_gene: TRBJ2-1
abundance: -
d_gene: TRBD2
CDR3nt: TGTGCCAGCAGCTTTCGTGGGCTAGCGGGAGGGAAGTACAATGAGCAGTTCTTC
CDR3aa: CASSFRGLAGGKYNEQFF

v_gene: TRBV10-1
j_gene: TRBJ2-1
abundance: -
d_gene: TRBD2
CDR3nt: TGCGCCAGCAGTGAGGGTGGGACTAGCGGGAGCTCCTACAATGAGCAGTTCTTC
CDR3aa: CASSEGGTSGSSYNEQFF

v_gene: TRBV6-1
j_gene: TRBJ2-1
abundance: -
d_gene: TRBD2
CDR3nt: TGTGCCAGCAGTGCCCTTATGGCGGGAGGGCCATTCTTC
CDR3aa: CASSALMAGGPFF

v_gene: TRBV28
j_gene: TRBJ1-1
abundance: -
d_gene: TRBD1
CDR3nt: TGTGCCAGCAGCTCGTCGGGACAGGAGAACACTGAAGCTTTCTTT
CDR3aa: CASSSSGQENTEAFF

v_gene: TRBV10-2
j_gene: TRBJ2-7
abundance: -
d_gene: TRBD1
CDR3nt: TGCGCCAGCAGTGAGTCGGTGACAGGGGGCGGTTACGAGCAGTACTTC
CDR3aa: CASSESVTGGGYEQYF

v_gene: TRBV21-1
j_gene: TRBJ1-4
abundance: -
d_gene: -
CDR3nt: TGTGCCAGCAGCAACGGAGGACAGGGGGCACGGGAAAAACTGTTTTTT
CDR3aa: CASSNGGQGAREKLFF

v_gene: TRBV5-1
j_gene: TRBJ2-3
abundance: -
d_gene: -
CDR3nt: TGCGCCAGCAGCTTGGTTGCGACCCGCACAGATACGCAGTATTTT
CDR3aa: CASSLVATRTDTQYF

v_gene: TRBV10-3
j_gene: TRBJ2-7
abundance: -
d_gene: TRBD1
CDR3nt: TGTGCCATCAGTGGGGGGCGACAGGGGGTTTTCTACGAGCAGTACTTC
CDR3aa: CAISGGRQGVFYEQYF

v_gene: TRBV15
j_gene: TRBJ2-1
abundance: -
d_gene: TRBD2
CDR3nt: TGTGCCACCAGCAGGATTGGGACTAGCGGGAGGTTCACCAATGACAATGAGCAGTTCTTC
CDR3aa: CATSRIGTSGRFTNDNEQFF

v_gene: TRBV4-1
j_gene: TRBJ1-2
abundance: -
d_gene: -
CDR3nt: TGCGCCAGCAGCCAAGAAGGGACGGGTTATGGCTACACCTTC
CDR3aa: CASSQEGTGYGYTF

v_gene: TRBV11-3
j_gene: TRBJ1-2
abundance: -
d_gene: -
CDR3nt: TGTGCCAGCGGACCCAGGGGCGACTATGGCTACACCTTC
CDR3aa: CASGPRGDYGYTF

v_gene: TRBV30
j_gene: TRBJ1-4
abundance: -
d_gene: -
CDR3nt: TGTGCCTGCAGTACTGACCGTTTCGGAGAAAAACTGTTTTTT
CDR3aa: CACSTDRFGEKLFF

v_gene: TRBV19
j_gene: TRBJ1-1
abundance: -
d_gene: -
CDR3nt: TGTGCCAGTAGTATGGGGGCTGATTCCCAGGGAACTGAAGCTTTCTTT
CDR3aa: CASSMGADSQGTEAFF

v_gene: TRBV4-2
j_gene: TRBJ1-2
abundance: -
d_gene: -
CDR3nt: TGTGCCAGCAGCCAAGACCGAATAAACTATGGCCACACCTTC
CDR3aa: CASSQDRINYGHTF

v_gene: TRBV6-5
j_gene: TRBJ2-7
abundance: -
d_gene: -
CDR3nt: TGTGCCAGCAGTTACTCATCGGGAACTTACGAGCAGTACTTC
CDR3aa: CASSYSSGTYEQYF

v_gene: TRBV4-1
j_gene: TRBJ2-5
abundance: once
d_gene: -
CDR3nt: TGCGCCAGCAGCCAATGGAGGGGAGAGACCCAGTACTTC
CDR3aa: CASSQWRGETQYF

v_gene: TRBV5-1
j_gene: TRBJ2-2
abundance: -
d_gene: -
CDR3nt: TGCGCCAGCAGCTTGAGCCGGGTCGCGGGGGAGCTGTTTTTT
CDR3aa: CASSLSRVAGELFF

v_gene: TRBV27
j_gene: TRBJ2-7
abundance: -
d_gene: TRBD2
CDR3nt: TGTGCCAGCAGGCACCAACTAGCGCAATCCTACGAGCAGTACTTC
CDR3aa: CASRHQLAQSYEQYF

v_gene: TRBV18
j_gene: TRBJ2-7
abundance: -
d_gene: -
CDR3nt: TGTGCCAGCTCACCTGTAGCGGAGAGGACTGGCGAGCAGTACTTC
CDR3aa: CASSPVAERTGEQYF

v_gene: TRBV7-7
j_gene: TRBJ2-1
abundance: -
d_gene: -
CDR3nt: TGTGCCAGCAGCTTAGGCGTTGGTCCAGATAGCTCCTACAATGAGCAGTTCTTC
CDR3aa: CASSLGVGPDSSYNEQFF

v_gene: TRBV30
j_gene: TRBJ1-1
abundance: -
d_gene: -
CDR3nt: TGTGCCTGGGTGATCGGACAGAACACTGAAGCTTTCTTT
CDR3aa: CAWVIGQNTEAFF

v_gene: TRBV11-2
j_gene: TRBJ2-3
abundance: -
d_gene: TRBD2
CDR3nt: TGTGCCAGCAGCTTAACGGGGGGGGCAGATACGCAGTATTTT
CDR3aa: CASSLTGGADTQYF

v_gene: TRBV19
j_gene: TRBJ2-1
abundance: -
d_gene: TRBD2
CDR3nt: TGTGCCAGTAGTCGGAGCGGGGTCTACAATGAGCAGTTCTTC
CDR3aa: CASSRSGVYNEQFF

v_gene: TRBV21-1
j_gene: TRBJ1-2
abundance: -
d_gene: -
CDR3nt: TGTGCCAGCAGCAAAGTATGTGCGCAGGGAACTAACTATGGCTACACCTTC
CDR3aa: CASSKVCAQGTNYGYTF

v_gene: TRBV30
j_gene: TRBJ2-1
abundance: -
d_gene: -
CDR3nt: TGTGCCTGGAGTGGCGTATCGGGTGGGAGTGCCTACAATGAGCAGTTCTTC
CDR3aa: CAWSGVSGGSAYNEQFF

v_gene: TRBV6-5
j_gene: TRBJ1-1
abundance: -
d_gene: -
CDR3nt: TGTGCCAGCGGGAAAGGGAGTTCGATCACTGAAGCTTTCTTT
CDR3aa: CASGKGSSITEAFF

v_gene: TRBV11-1
j_gene: TRBJ1-1
abundance: -
d_gene: TRBD1
CDR3nt: TGTGCCAGCATCAACAGGGGGCATTCGGACACTGAAGCTTTCTTT
CDR3aa: CASINRGHSDTEAFF

v_gene: TRBV5-4
j_gene: TRBJ2-7
abundance: -
d_gene: TRBD2
CDR3nt: TGTGCCAGCAGCCAAGTGGTTAGCGGGGAGTCCTACGAGCAGTACTTC
CDR3aa: CASSQVVSGESYEQYF

v_gene: TRBV5-1
j_gene: TRBJ2-7
abundance: -
d_gene: -
CDR3nt: TGCGCCAGCAGCTTGGACAGTCTGAGCTCCTACGAGCAGTACTTC
CDR3aa: CASSLDSLSSYEQYF

v_gene: TRBV10-3
j_gene: TRBJ1-2
abundance: -
d_gene: TRBD1
CDR3nt: TGTGCCATCTCCGGGACAGGGGAGGTCTATGGCTACACCTTC
CDR3aa: CAISGTGEVYGYTF

v_gene: TRBV30
j_gene: TRBJ2-5
abundance: -
d_gene: -
CDR3nt: TGTGCCTCTAACCTCCTGGAGACCCAGTACTTC
CDR3aa: CASNLLETQYF

v_gene: TRBV19
j_gene: TRBJ2-5
abundance: -
d_gene: -
CDR3nt: TGTGCCAGTAGTATAGTTAGAGAGGCGGCGGAGACCCAGTACTTC
CDR3aa: CASSIVREAAETQYF

v_gene: TRBV19
j_gene: TRBJ1-2
abundance: -
d_gene: -
CDR3nt: TGTGCCAGTAGCTCCCTTAACTATGGCTACACCTTC
CDR3aa: CASSSLNYGYTF

v_gene: TRBV27
j_gene: TRBJ1-5
abundance: -
d_gene: -
CDR3nt: TGTGCCAGCAGTTTATCGATCGGTGGGGCTGCGCATTTT
CDR3aa: CASSLSIGGAAHF

v_gene: TRBV2
j_gene: TRBJ2-1
abundance: -
d_gene: TRBD1
CDR3nt: TGTGCCAGCAGTGGGACAGGGGGAAAATACAATGAGCAGTTCTTC
CDR3aa: CASSGTGGKYNEQFF

v_gene: TRBV18
j_gene: TRBJ2-1
abundance: -
d_gene: TRBD2
CDR3nt: TGTGCCAGCTCACGTCTAGCGGGAGCTCGGAATGAGCAGTTCTTC
CDR3aa: CASSRLAGARNEQFF

v_gene: TRBV10-1
j_gene: TRBJ1-1
abundance: -
d_gene: -
CDR3nt: TGCGCCAGCAACCTAGGGGACATGAACACTGAAGCTTTCTTT
CDR3aa: CASNLGDMNTEAFF

v_gene: TRBV11-2
j_gene: TRBJ2-1
abundance: -
d_gene: TRBD1
CDR3nt: TGTGCCAGCAGCCCCCTTTTGACAGGGGAGAATGAGCAGTTCTTC
CDR3aa: CASSPLLTGENEQFF

v_gene: TRBV6-6
j_gene: TRBJ2-5
abundance: -
d_gene: TRBD2
CDR3nt: TGTGCCAGCGGGCTAGCGGGAGACCAAGAGACCCAGTACTTC
CDR3aa: CASGLAGDQETQYF

v_gene: TRBV30
j_gene: TRBJ2-3
abundance: -
d_gene: -
CDR3nt: TGTGCCTGGGATCGTGGGGTCCGGGGTATAGATACGCAGTATTTT
CDR3aa: CAWDRGVRGIDTQYF

v_gene: TRBV30
j_gene: TRBJ2-7
abundance: -
d_gene: -
CDR3nt: TGTGCTTCGGGACTGTCCTACGAGCAGTACTTC
CDR3aa: CASGLSYEQYF

v_gene: TRBV5-6
j_gene: TRBJ1-4
abundance: -
d_gene: -
CDR3nt: TGTGCCAGCAGCTCCGAGGGTATAGGCGAAAAACTGTTTTTT
CDR3aa: CASSSEGIGEKLFF

v_gene: TRBV29-1
j_gene: TRBJ2-5
abundance: -
d_gene: TRBD2
CDR3nt: TGCAGCGTGTATCTAGCGGGAGCTGGTGAGACCCAGTACTTC
CDR3aa: CSVYLAGAGETQYF

v_gene: TRBV14
j_gene: TRBJ1-1
abundance: -
d_gene: -
CDR3nt: TGTGCCAGCAGCCAATTCTCGAGGCATTCCGCCACTGAAGCTTTCTTT
CDR3aa: CASSQFSRHSATEAFF

v_gene: TRBV7-2
j_gene: TRBJ1-2
abundance: few
d_gene: TRBD1
CDR3nt: TGTGCCAGCAGCTTAGCCGGGACAGGGGTAGAGGGCTACACCTTC
CDR3aa: CASSLAGTGVEGYTF

v_gene: TRBV19
j_gene: TRBJ1-5
abundance: -
d_gene: -
CDR3nt: TGTGCCAGTAGTGTGGTATTACTTCAGCCCCAGCATTTT
CDR3aa: CASSVVLLQPQHF

v_gene: TRBV7-2
j_gene: TRBJ2-3
abundance: -
d_gene: -
CDR3nt: TGTGCCAGCAGCTTAGGGCCGACAGATACGCAGTATTTT
CDR3aa: CASSLGPTDTQYF

v_gene: TRBV5-1
j_gene: TRBJ2-1
abundance: -
d_gene: TRBD2
CDR3nt: TGCGCCAGCAGCTTTTCGAGCGGGAGGGAAAATGAGCAGTTCTTC
CDR3aa: CASSFSSGRENEQFF

v_gene: TRBV5-6
j_gene: TRBJ1-6
abundance: -
d_gene: -
CDR3nt: TGTGCCAGCAGCTTGACAGCGAGCTCCTATAATTCACCCCTCCACTTT
CDR3aa: CASSLTASSYNSPLHF